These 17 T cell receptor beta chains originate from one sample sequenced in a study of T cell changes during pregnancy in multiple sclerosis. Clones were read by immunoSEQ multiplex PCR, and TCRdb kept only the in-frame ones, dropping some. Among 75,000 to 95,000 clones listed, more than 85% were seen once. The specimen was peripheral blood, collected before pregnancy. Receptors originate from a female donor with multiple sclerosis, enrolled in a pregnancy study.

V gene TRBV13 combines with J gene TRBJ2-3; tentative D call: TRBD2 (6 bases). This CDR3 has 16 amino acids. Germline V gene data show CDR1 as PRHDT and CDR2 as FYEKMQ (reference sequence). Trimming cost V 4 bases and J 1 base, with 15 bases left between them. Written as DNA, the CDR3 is TGTGCCAGCAGCTCCTATAGCGGCGGAGGCACAGATACGCAGTATTTT. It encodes CASSSYSGGGTDTQYF.

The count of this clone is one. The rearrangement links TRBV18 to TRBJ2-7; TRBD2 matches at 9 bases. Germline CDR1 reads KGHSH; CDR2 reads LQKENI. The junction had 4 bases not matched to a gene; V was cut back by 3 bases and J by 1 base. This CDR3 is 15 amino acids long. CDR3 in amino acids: CASSPASGVSYEQYF. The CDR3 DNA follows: TGTGCCAGCTCACCGGCTAGCGGGGTGTCCTACGAGCAGTACTTC.

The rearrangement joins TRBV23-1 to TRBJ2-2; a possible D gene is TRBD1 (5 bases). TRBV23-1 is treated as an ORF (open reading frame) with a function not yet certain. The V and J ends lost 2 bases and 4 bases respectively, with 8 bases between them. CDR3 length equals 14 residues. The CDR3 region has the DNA TGCGCCAGCAGTCAACTGGGGCCCACCGGGGAGCTGTTTTTT. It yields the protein CASSQLGPTGELFF.

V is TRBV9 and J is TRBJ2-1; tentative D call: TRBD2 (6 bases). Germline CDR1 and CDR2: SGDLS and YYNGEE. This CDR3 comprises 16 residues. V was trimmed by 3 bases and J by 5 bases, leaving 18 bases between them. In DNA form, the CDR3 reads TGTGCCAGCAGCGCCGTACTAGCCCGCGGGGACAATGAGCAGTTCTTC. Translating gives CASSAVLARGDNEQFF. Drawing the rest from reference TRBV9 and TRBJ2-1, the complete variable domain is DSGVTQTPKHLITATGQRVTLRCSPRSGDLSVYWYQQSLDQGLQFLIQYYNGEERAKGNILERFSAQQFPDLHSELNLSSLELGDSALYFCASSAVLARGDNEQFFGPGTRLTVL.

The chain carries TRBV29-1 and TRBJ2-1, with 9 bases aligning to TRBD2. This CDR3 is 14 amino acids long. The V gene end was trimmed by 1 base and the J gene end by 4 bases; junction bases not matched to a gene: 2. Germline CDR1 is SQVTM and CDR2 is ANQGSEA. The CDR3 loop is CSVEGAGGYNEQFF. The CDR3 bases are TGCAGCGTTGAAGGTGCGGGAGGGTACAATGAGCAGTTCTTC.

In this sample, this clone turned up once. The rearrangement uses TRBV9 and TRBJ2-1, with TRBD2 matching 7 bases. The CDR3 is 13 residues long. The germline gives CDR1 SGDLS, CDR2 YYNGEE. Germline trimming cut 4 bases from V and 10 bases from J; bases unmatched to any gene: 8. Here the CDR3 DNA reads TGTGCCAGCAGCCCAAGACTAGCATGGGAGCAGTTCTTC. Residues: CASSPRLAWEQFF.

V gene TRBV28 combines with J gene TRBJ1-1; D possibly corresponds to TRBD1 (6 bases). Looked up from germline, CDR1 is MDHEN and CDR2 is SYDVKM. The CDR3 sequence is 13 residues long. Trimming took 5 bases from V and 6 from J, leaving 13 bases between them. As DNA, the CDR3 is TGTGCCAGCAGTGTGGACAGTTTGGCTGAAGCTTTCTTT. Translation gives CASSVDSLAEAFF.

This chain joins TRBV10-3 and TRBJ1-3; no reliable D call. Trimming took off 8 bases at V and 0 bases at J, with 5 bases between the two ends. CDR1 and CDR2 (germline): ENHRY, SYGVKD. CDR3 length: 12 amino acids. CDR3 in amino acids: CAILASGNTIYF. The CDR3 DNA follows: TGTGCCATCCTAGCCTCTGGAAACACCATATATTTT.

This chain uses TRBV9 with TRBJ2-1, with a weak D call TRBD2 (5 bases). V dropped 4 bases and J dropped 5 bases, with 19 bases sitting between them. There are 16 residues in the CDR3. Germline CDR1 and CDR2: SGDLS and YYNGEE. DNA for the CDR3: TGTGCCAGCAGCCCCCCAGTGGGAGCGCCCGACAATGAGCAGTTCTTC. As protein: CASSPPVGAPDNEQFF.

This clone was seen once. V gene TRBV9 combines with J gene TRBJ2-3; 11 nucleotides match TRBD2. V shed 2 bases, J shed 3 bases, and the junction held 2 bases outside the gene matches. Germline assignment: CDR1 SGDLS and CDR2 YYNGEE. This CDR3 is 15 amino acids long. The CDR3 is CASSVSGRETDTQYF. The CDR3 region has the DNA TGTGCCAGCAGCGTTAGCGGGAGGGAAACAGATACGCAGTATTTT. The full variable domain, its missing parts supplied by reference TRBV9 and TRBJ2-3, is DSGVTQTPKHLITATGQRVTLRCSPRSGDLSVYWYQQSLDQGLQFLIQYYNGEERAKGNILERFSAQQFPDLHSELNLSSLELGDSALYFCASSVSGRETDTQYFGPGTRLTVL.

The CDR3 nucleotides are TGTGCCAGCACCCTACGTGGGGGGACTGAAGCTTTCTTT. Its translation: CASTLRGGTEAFF. The rearrangement links TRBV13 to TRBJ1-1, with a possible D match to TRBD1 (5 bases). This CDR3 is built from 13 residues. V gave up 7 bases and J gave up 5 bases, with 14 bases separating them. The germline V gene has CDR1 PRHDT and CDR2 FYEKMQ (reference sequence).

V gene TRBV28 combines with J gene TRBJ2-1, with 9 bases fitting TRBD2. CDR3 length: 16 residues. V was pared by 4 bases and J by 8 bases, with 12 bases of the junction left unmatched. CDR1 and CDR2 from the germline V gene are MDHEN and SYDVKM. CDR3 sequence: CASSSPWAGGPDEQFF. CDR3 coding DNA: TGTGCCAGCAGTTCCCCCTGGGCGGGAGGGCCGGATGAGCAGTTCTTC.

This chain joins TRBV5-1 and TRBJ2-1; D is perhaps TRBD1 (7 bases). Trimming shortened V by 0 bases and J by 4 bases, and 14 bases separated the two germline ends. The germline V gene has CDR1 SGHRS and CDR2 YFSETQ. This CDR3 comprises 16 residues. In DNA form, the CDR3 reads TGCGCCAGCAGCTTGGGTCAGGGGGGATTTTACAATGAGCAGTTCTTC. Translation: CASSLGQGGFYNEQFF. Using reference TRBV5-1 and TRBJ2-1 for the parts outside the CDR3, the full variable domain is KAGVTQTPRYLIKTRGQQVTLSCSPISGHRSVSWYQQTPGQGLQFLFEYFSETQRNKGNFPGRFSGRQFSNSRSEMNVSTLELGDSALYLCASSLGQGGFYNEQFFGPGTRLTVL.

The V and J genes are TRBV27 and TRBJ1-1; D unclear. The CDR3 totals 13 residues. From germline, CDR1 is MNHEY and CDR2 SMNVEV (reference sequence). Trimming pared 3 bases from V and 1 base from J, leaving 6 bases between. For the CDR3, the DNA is TGTGCCAGCAGTTTTATCGGGAACACTGAAGCTTTCTTT. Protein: CASSFIGNTEAFF.

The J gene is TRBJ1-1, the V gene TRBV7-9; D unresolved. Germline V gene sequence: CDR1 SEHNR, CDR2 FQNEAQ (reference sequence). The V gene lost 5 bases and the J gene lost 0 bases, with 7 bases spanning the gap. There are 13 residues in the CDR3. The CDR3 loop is CASSHEVNTEAFF. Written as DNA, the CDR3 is TGTGCCAGCAGCCACGAGGTGAACACTGAAGCTTTCTTT.

The CDR3 region has the DNA TGCAGCGCCTCGGGGGTCTCTGAAGCTTTCTTT. Amino acid sequence: CSASGVSEAFF. V gene TRBV29-1 combines with J gene TRBJ1-1; the D gene is possibly TRBD1 (5 bases). Germline V gene lookup returns CDR1 SQVTM and CDR2 ANQGSEA. The CDR3 has 11 residues. The V and J ends lost 7 bases and 6 bases respectively, with 12 bases between them.

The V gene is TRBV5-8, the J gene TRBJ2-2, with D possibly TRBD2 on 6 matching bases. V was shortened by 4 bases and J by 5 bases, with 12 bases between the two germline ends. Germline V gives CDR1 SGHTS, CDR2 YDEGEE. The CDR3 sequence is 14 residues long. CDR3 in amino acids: CASSAGRRTGELFF. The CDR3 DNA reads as TGTGCCAGCAGCGCGGGACGCAGGACCGGGGAGCTGTTTTTT.